This T cell receptor (beta chain) was retrieved from a study of cytomegalovirus exposure and HLA in healthy donors. Use of 60 Vbeta and 13 Jbeta primers characterized the PCR. TCRdb's copy holds only in-frame clones and misses some; the assay was immunoSEQ multiplex PCR. The data show under 150,000 clones, 80% seen once. Study-wide points: Across all donors, roughly uniform sequencing depth was an assumption of the presence/absence analyses. Certain indistinguishable V segments, among them TRBV6-2 and TRBV6-3, were excluded.

For this clone: Its antigen is still unknown.

This CDR3 comprises 12 residues. Germline loops: CDR1 SGHNT, CDR2 YENEEA. Trimming took off 2 bases at V and 12 bases at J, with 10 bases between the two ends. This TCR came from a man aged 30-40 years in good health and CMV-seronegative. Sequenced material: PBMCs. The gene calls are TRBV11-3 and TRBJ1-4; the D is unclear. CDR3 amino acids: CASSLLSTELFF. In DNA form, the CDR3 reads TGTGCCAGCAGCTTACTGTCCACGGAACTGTTTTTT.